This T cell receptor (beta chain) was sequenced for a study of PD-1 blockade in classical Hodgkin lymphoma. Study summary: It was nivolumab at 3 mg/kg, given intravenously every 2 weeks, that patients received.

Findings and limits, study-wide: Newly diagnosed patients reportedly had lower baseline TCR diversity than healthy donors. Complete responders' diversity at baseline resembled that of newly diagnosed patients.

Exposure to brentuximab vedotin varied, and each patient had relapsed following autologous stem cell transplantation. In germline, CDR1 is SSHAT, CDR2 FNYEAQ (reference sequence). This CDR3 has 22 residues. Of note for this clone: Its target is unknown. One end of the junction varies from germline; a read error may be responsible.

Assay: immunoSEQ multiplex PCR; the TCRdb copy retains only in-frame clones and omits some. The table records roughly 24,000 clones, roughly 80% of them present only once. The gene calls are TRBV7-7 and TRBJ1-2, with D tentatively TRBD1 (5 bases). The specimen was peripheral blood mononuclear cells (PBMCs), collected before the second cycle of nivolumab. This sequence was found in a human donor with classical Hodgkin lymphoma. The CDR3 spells CASSLVFGYRPYVLSSNYGYTF. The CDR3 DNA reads TGTGCTAGCAGCTTAGTTTTTGGTTACAGGCCTTATGTACTTAGCTCTAACTATGGCTACACCTTC.